This TCR beta chain appears in the sequencing data of a study of OX40 agonist ivuxolimab in advanced cancers. Patients were ineligible given autoimmune disease history or systemic immunosuppression. Assay used: immunoSEQ multiplex PCR; TCRdb lists only in-frame clones, some missing. The data show 75,000 to 100,000 clones, around 86% seen once. This CDR3 spans 17 amino acids. V lost 6 bases, J lost 1 base, and 19 bases lay in between. Overall study results and limits: At doses 0.1 to 3.0 mg/kg, CD4+ and CD8+ clones expanded.

This clone has just a few counts. The antigen is not known. The gene calls are TRBV23-1 and TRBJ1-5; D may be TRBD1 (5 bases). TRBV23-1 is flagged as an ORF with uncertain function. This sequence originates from an adult with an advanced solid tumor such as melanoma, head and neck, liver or kidney cancer. Material: CD4+ or CD8+ T cells sorted from blood, obtained in a trial of the OX40 agonist ivuxolimab. The CDR3 DNA sequence: TGCGCCAGCAGCCGGGGTGGGGCAAAACGGAGCAATCAGCCCCAGCATTTT. The encoded protein is CASSRGGAKRSNQPQHF.